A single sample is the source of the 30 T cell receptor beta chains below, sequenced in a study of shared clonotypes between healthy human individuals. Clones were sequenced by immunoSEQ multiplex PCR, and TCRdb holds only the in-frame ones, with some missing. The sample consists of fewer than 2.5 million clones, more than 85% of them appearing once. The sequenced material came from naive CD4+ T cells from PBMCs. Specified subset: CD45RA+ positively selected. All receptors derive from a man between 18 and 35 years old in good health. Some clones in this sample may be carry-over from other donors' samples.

The CDR3 nucleotides read TGTGCCAGCAGTGAATTTGGCAGGGCGGTCGGCAATGAGCAGTTCTTC. It encodes CASSEFGRAVGNEQFF. The V gene is TRBV2, the J gene TRBJ2-1; a weak D match, TRBD1 (5 bases). V lost 2 bases and J lost 6, with 17 bases in between. Germline values: CDR1 SNHLY, CDR2 FYNNEI. This CDR3 comprises 16 residues. The variable domain in full, with the rest retrieved from reference TRBV2 and TRBJ2-1, is EPEVTQTPSHQVTQMGQEVILRCVPISNHLYFYWYRQILGQKVEFLVSFYNNEISEKSEIFDDQFSVERPDGSNFTLKIRSTKLEDSAMYFCASSEFGRAVGNEQFFGPGTRLTVL.

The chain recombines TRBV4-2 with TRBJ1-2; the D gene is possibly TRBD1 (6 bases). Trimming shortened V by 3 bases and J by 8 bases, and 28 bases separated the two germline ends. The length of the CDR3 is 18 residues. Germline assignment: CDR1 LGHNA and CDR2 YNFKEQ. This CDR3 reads CASSQHLLSQGKIMGYTF. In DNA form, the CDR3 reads TGTGCCAGCAGCCAGCATCTATTAAGCCAGGGGAAGATTATGGGCTACACCTTC.

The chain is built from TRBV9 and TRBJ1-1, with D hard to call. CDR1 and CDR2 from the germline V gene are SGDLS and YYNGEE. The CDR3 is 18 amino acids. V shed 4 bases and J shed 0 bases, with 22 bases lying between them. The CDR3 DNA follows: TGTGCCAGCAGCCCAAGCCCGCAGCAGATCAACATGAACACTGAAGCTTTCTTT. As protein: CASSPSPQQINMNTEAFF.

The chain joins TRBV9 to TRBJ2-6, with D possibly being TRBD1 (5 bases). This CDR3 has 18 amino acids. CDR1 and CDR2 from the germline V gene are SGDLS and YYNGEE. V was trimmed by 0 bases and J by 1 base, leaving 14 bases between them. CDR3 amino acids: CASSVEIPGWSGANVLTF. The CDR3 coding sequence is TGTGCCAGCAGCGTAGAGATCCCAGGGTGGTCTGGGGCCAACGTCCTGACTTTC.

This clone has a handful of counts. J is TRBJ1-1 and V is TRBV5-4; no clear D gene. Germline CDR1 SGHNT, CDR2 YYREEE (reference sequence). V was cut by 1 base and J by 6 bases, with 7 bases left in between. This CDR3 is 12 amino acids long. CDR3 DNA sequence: TGTGCCAGCAGCTTGCAGGACGCTGAAGCTTTCTTT. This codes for CASSLQDAEAFF.

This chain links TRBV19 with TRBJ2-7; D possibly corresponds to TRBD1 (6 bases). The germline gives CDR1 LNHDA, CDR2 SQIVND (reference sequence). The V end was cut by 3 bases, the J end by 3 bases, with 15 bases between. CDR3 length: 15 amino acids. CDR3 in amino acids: CASSMAGPGVYEQYF. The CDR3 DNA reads TGTGCCAGTAGTATGGCCGGGCCAGGGGTCTACGAGCAGTACTTC.

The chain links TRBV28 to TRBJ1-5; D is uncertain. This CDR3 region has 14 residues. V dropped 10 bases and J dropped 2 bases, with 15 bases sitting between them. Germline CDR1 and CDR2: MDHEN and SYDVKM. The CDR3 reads CATLGTLGNQPQHF. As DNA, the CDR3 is TGTGCCACCCTGGGCACCCTTGGCAATCAGCCCCAGCATTTT.

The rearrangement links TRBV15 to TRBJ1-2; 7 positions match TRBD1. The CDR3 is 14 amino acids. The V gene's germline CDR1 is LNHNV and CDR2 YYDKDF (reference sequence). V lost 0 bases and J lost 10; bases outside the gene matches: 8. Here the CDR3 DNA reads TGTGCCACCAGCAGAGAGGGCAGGGGGGTAATCTACACCTTC. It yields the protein CATSREGRGVIYTF. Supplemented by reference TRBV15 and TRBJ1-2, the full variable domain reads DAMVIQNPRYQVTQFGKPVTLSCSQTLNHNVMYWYQQKSSQAPKLLFHYYDKDFNNEADTPDNFQSRRPNTSFCFLDIRSPGLGDTAMYLCATSREGRGVIYTFGSGTRLTVV.

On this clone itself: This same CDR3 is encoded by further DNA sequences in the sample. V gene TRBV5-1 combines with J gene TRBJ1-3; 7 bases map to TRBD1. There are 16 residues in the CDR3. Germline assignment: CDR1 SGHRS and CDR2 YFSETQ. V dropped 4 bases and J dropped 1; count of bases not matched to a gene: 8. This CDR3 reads CASSLSGTDSGNTIYF. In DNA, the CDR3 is TGCGCCAGCAGCCTCTCCGGGACAGATTCTGGAAACACCATATATTTT.

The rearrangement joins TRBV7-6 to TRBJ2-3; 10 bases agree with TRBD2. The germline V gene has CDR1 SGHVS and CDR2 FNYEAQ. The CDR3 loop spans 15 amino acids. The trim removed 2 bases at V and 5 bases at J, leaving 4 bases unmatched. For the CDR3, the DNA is TGTGCCAGCAGCTTAAGCCTAGCGGGAGTAGATACGCAGTATTTT. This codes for CASSLSLAGVDTQYF.

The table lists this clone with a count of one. CDR3 in DNA: TGTGCCAGCTCACCGGTCGGGTTCCCCCGGGAGACCCAGTACTTC. Translated, it gives CASSPVGFPRETQYF. This chain uses TRBV18 with TRBJ2-5; no reliable D call. This CDR3 has 15 amino acids. The ends were cut back, 3 bases at V and 5 bases at J, with 16 bases in the middle. CDR1 and CDR2 (germline): KGHSH, LQKENI.

CDR3 in DNA: TGTGCCAGCTCCCGACAGCCATATAGTTCTAGCAATCAGCCCCAGCATTTT. This codes for CASSRQPYSSSNQPQHF. The chain couples TRBV18 to TRBJ1-5; maybe TRBD1 (5 bases). V lost 6 bases and J 0 bases, leaving 18 bases between the germline ends. Looked up from germline, CDR1 is KGHSH and CDR2 is LQKENI. CDR3 size: 17 residues. Filled out from reference TRBV18 and TRBJ1-5, the complete variable domain reads NAGVMQNPRHLVRRRGQEARLRCSPMKGHSHVYWYRQLPEEGLKFMVYLQKENIIDESGMPKERFSAEFPKEGPSILRIQQVVRGDSAAYFCASSRQPYSSSNQPQHFGDGTRLSIL.

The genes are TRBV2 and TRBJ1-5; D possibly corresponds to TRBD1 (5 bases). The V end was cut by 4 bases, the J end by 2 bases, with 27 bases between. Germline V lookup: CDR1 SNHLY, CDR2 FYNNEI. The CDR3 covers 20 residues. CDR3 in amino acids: CASSVYPGRGGLGGNQPQHF. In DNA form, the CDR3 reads TGTGCCAGCAGTGTATACCCGGGACGGGGAGGTTTGGGGGGCAATCAGCCCCAGCATTTT. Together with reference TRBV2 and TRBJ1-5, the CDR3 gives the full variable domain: EPEVTQTPSHQVTQMGQEVILRCVPISNHLYFYWYRQILGQKVEFLVSFYNNEISEKSEIFDDQFSVERPDGSNFTLKIRSTKLEDSAMYFCASSVYPGRGGLGGNQPQHFGDGTRLSIL.

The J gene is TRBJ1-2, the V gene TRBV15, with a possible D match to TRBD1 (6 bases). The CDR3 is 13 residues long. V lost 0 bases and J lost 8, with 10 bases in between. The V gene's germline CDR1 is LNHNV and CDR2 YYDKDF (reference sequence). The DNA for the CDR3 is TGTGCCACCAGCAGAGATATCACAGGGGGCTACACCTTC. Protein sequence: CATSRDITGGYTF.

The DNA of the CDR3 is TGTGCCAGCAGCCCACAGGACAGGGGGGCATCCTACGAGCAGTACTTC. The encoded protein is CASSPQDRGASYEQYF. This rearrangement joins TRBV11-3 to TRBJ2-7, with 10 positions matching TRBD1. Germline CDR1 reads SGHNT; CDR2 reads YENEEA. The CDR3 totals 16 residues. The V segment lost 5 bases and the J segment 1 base; nucleotides outside the gene matches: 8.

The CDR3 protein is CASSYSSGIRYEQYF. CDR3 DNA sequence: TGTGCCAGCAGTTACTCTTCCGGGATCCGCTACGAGCAGTACTTC. The V call is TRBV6-5, the J call TRBJ2-7; TRBD2 is a possible D gene (5 bases). Trimming left V 0 bases short and J 3 bases short, with 12 bases between. This CDR3 comprises 15 residues. Germline loops: CDR1 MNHEY, CDR2 SVGAGI.

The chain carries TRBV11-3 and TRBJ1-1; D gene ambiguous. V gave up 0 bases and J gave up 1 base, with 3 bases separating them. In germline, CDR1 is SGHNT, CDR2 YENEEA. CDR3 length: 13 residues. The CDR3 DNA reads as TGTGCCAGCAGCTTAGACCAGAACACTGAAGCTTTCTTT. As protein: CASSLDQNTEAFF.

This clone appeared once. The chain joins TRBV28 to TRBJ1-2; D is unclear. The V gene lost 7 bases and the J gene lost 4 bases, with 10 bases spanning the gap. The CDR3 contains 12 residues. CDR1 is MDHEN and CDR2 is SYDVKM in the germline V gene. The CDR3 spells CASNPGPYGYTF. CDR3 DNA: TGTGCCAGCAACCCCGGGCCCTATGGCTACACCTTC.

CDR3 in amino acids: CASSLVVDPFGYTF. In DNA, the CDR3 is TGTGCCAGCAGTCTCGTCGTGGACCCCTTTGGCTACACCTTC. V and J are TRBV28 and TRBJ1-2; no definite D call. The CDR3 totals 14 residues. Per germline, CDR1 MDHEN and CDR2 SYDVKM. Trimming left V 5 bases short and J 7 bases short, with 17 bases between.

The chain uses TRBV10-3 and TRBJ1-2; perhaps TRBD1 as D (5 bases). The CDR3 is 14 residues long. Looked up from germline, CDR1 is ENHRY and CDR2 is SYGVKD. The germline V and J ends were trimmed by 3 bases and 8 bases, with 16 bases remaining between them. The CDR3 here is CAISESGRDGGYTF. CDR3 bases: TGTGCCATCAGTGAAAGCGGTAGGGACGGGGGCTACACCTTC.

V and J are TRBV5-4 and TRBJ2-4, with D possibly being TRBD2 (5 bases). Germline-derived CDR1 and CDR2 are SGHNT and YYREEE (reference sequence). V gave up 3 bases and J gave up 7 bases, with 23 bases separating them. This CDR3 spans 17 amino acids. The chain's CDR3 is CASSSMGSGPRGNIQYF. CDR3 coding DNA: TGTGCCAGCAGCTCCATGGGCTCGGGCCCAAGAGGGAACATTCAGTACTTC.

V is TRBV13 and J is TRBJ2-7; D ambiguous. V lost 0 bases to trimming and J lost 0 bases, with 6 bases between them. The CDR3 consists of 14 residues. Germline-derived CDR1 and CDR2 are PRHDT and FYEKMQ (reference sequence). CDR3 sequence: CASSLGRISYEQYF. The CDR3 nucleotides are TGTGCCAGCAGCTTAGGCAGGATCTCCTACGAGCAGTACTTC.

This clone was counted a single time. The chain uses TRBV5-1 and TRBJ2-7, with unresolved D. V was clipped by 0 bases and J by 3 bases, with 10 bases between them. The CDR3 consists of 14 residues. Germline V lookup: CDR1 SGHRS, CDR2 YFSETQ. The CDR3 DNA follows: TGCGCCAGCAGCTTGGAGTTTGCTAGCTACGAGCAGTACTTC. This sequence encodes CASSLEFASYEQYF.

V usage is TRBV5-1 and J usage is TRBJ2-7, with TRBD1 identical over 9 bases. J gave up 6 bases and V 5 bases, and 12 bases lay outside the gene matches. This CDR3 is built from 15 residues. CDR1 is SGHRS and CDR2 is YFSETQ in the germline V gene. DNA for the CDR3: TGCGCCAGCAGTTTGACTCCGGGACAGGGCACCGAGCAGTACTTC. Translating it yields CASSLTPGQGTEQYF.

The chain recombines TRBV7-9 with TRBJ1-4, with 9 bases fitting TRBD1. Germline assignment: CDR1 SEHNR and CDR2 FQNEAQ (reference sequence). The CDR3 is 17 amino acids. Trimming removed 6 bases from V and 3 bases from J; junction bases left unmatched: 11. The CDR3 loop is CASRIWRTGAANEKLFF. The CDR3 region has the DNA TGTGCCAGCAGGATTTGGAGGACAGGGGCGGCTAATGAAAAACTGTTTTTT.

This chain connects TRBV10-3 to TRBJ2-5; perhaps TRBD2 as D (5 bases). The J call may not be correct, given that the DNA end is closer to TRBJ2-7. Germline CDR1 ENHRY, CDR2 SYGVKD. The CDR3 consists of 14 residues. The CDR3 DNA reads TGTGCCATCAGTGCCGCCCCGGGAACCTACGAGCAGTACTTC. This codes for CAISAAPGTYEQYF.

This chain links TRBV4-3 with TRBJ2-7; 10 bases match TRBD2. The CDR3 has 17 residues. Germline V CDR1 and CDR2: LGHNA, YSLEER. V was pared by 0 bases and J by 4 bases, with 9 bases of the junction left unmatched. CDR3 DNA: TGCGCCAGCAGCCAAGATCTGGCGGCTAGCGGGGGATACGAGCAGTACTTC. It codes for CASSQDLAASGGYEQYF.

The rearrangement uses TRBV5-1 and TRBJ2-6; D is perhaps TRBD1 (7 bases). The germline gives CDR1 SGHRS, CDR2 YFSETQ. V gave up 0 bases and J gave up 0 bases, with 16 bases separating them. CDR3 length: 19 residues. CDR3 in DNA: TGCGCCAGCAGCTTGGGCGCGGGACAGCCGAGCTCTGGGGCCAACGTCCTGACTTTC. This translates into CASSLGAGQPSSGANVLTF. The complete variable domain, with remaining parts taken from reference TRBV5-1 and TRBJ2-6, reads KAGVTQTPRYLIKTRGQQVTLSCSPISGHRSVSWYQQTPGQGLQFLFEYFSETQRNKGNFPGRFSGRQFSNSRSEMNVSTLELGDSALYLCASSLGAGQPSSGANVLTFGAGSRLTVL.

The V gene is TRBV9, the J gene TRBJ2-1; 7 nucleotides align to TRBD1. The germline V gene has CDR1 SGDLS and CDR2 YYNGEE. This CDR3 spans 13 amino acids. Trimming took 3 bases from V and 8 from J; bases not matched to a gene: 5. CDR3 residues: CASSARDSHEQFF. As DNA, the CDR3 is TGTGCCAGCAGCGCCAGGGACAGCCATGAGCAGTTCTTC.

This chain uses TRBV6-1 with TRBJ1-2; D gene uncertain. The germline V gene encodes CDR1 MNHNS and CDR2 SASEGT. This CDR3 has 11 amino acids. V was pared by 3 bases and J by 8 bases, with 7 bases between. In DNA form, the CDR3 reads TGTGCCAGCAGTGAGGTTGACGGCTACACCTTC. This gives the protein CASSEVDGYTF.